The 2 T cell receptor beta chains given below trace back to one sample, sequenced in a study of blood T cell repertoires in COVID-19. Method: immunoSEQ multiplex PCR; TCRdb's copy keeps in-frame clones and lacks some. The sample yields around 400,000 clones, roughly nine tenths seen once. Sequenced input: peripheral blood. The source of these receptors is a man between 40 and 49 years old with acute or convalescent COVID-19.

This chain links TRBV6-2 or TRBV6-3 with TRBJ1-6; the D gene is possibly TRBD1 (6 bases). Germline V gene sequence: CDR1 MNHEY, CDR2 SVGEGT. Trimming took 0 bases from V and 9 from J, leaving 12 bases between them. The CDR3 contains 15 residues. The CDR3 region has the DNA TGTGCCAGCAGTTACTCGACGGACAGTGGTTCACCCCTCCACTTT. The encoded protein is CASSYSTDSGSPLHF.

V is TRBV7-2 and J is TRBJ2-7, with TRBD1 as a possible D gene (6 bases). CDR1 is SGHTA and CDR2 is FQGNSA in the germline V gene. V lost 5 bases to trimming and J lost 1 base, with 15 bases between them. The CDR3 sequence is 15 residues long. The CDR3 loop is CASSADRGQSYEQYF. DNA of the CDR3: TGTGCCAGCAGCGCGGATCGAGGACAGTCCTACGAGCAGTACTTC.